The 27 T cell receptor beta chains presented below share a single source sample, sequenced in a study of regulatory T cells in long-lasting Graves disease. The time point is: newly diagnosed GD, antithyroid drugs for less than 3 months. With RNA extracted from PBMCs as input, the TCR library was made. Construction of the TCR beta libraries employed iRepertoire HTBI primers in conjunction with Arm-PCR of CDR3 regions. TCRdb called the multiplex PCR reads again in MiXCR, with one record for every CDR3 protein. The data show about 530,000 distinct CDR3 sequences, 15% to 20% seen once. These data were also filed under a second study, of T cells in Graves' hyperthyroidism and ophthalmopathy.

Sequencing was performed on peripheral blood mononuclear cells (PBMCs), taken at new diagnosis, from a patient treated with antithyroid drugs. The receptors were sampled from a woman aged 40 to 65 with Graves disease.

J is TRBJ2-2 and V is TRBV30, with D perhaps given as TRBD1 or TRBD2 (5 bases each). V dropped 3 bases and J dropped 11 bases, with 19 bases sitting between them. Germline V gene data show CDR1 as GTSNPN and CDR2 as SVGIG (reference sequence). The CDR3 is 14 residues long. The CDR3 nucleotides read TGTGCCTGGAGGGGGATAGATGGGACCATCGAGCTGTTTTTT. This encodes CAWRGIDGTIELFF. Using reference TRBV30 and TRBJ2-2 for the parts outside the CDR3, the full variable domain is SQTIHQWPATLVQPVGSPLSLECTVEGTSNPNLYWYRQAAGRGLQLLFYSVGIGQISSEVPQNLSASRPQDRQFILSSKKLLLSDSGFYLCAWRGIDGTIELFFGEGSRLTVL.

In this sample, this clonotype turned up many times. This sequence joins TRBV12-3 or TRBV12-4 and TRBJ2-5; D tentatively reads TRBD1 or TRBD2 (5 bases each). This CDR3 contains 13 residues. V was cut by 8 bases and J by 5 bases, with 15 bases left in between. CDR3 sequence: CASQTGGWETQYF. The CDR3 DNA follows: TGTGCCAGCCAAACAGGAGGATGGGAGACCCAGTACTTC.

The CDR3 is CSVEDGWGLNTGELFF. The DNA of the CDR3 is TGCAGCGTTGAAGATGGGTGGGGCTTGAACACCGGGGAGCTGTTTTTT. This chain connects TRBV29-1 to TRBJ2-2; maybe TRBD1 (5 bases). V shed 0 bases and J shed 1 base, with 12 bases lying between them. CDR3 length: 16 amino acids. In germline, CDR1 is SQVTM, CDR2 ANQGSEA.

The sample holds many counts of this clonotype. The V call is TRBV6-1, the J call TRBJ1-2, with TRBD1 matching 7 bases. Germline V CDR1 and CDR2: MNHNS, SASEGT. The CDR3 runs to 13 residues. Trimming removed 5 bases from V and 4 bases from J; junction bases left unmatched: 4. As DNA, the CDR3 is TGTGCCAGCAGTCGGACAGGACCCTATGGCTACACCTTC. This codes for CASSRTGPYGYTF.

The J gene is TRBJ2-7, the V gene TRBV10-3; 9 nucleotides align to TRBD2. V trimming: 2 bases; J trimming: 4 bases; junction bases outside the gene matches: 3. The CDR3 is 14 residues long. Germline V gene lookup returns CDR1 ENHRY and CDR2 SYGVKD. The CDR3 protein is CAISERGGAYEQYF. In DNA, the CDR3 is TGTGCCATCAGTGAGCGCGGGGGGGCTTACGAGCAGTACTTC.

The chain combines TRBV6-1 with TRBJ2-1; possible D gene TRBD1, 6 bases. Germline V gene sequence: CDR1 MNHNS, CDR2 SASEGT. The CDR3 consists of 13 residues. V lost 8 bases and J lost 2, with 10 bases in between. DNA for the CDR3: TGTGCCAGCCGGGACACGACCTACAATGAGCAGTTCTTC. Amino acid sequence: CASRDTTYNEQFF.

This clonotype has ten or more counts. The chain has TRBV2 and TRBJ1-3, with a tentative D call TRBD1 (5 bases). Trimming pared 7 bases from V and 0 bases from J, leaving 13 bases between. The CDR3 length is 15 residues. Looked up from germline, CDR1 is SNHLY and CDR2 is FYNNEI. The CDR3 DNA reads TGTGCCAGCACAGGGCTACTCGCCTCTGGAAACACCATATATTTT. Encoded protein: CASTGLLASGNTIYF.

This clonotype appeared many times. The genes are TRBV20-1 and TRBJ2-1; 7 bases agree with TRBD1. CDR1 is DFQATT and CDR2 is SNEGSKA in the germline V gene (reference sequence). J was trimmed by 12 bases and V by 6 bases; bases with no gene match: 8. The CDR3 covers 11 residues. The CDR3 is CSAARDRGQFF. The CDR3 DNA sequence: TGCAGTGCAGCCCGGGACAGAGGGCAGTTCTTC.

Notes on this clonotype: Just one base apart from a much larger clone, this may be a read error. The chain uses TRBV6-5 and TRBJ1-5; D unclear. Germline V gene data show CDR1 as MNHEY and CDR2 as SVGAGI. Trimming cost V 2 bases and J 3 bases, with 8 bases left between them. The CDR3 loop spans 14 amino acids. The CDR3 loop reads CASSYQGNNQPQHF. The CDR3 nucleotides are TGTGCCAGCAGTTACCAAGGCAACAATCAGCCCCAGCATTTT.

The rearrangement joins TRBV2 to TRBJ2-7; 11 bases line up with TRBD2. The CDR3 totals 18 residues. V dropped 5 bases and J dropped 0; count of bases not matched to a gene: 12. Germline V gene lookup returns CDR1 SNHLY and CDR2 FYNNEI. As DNA, the CDR3 is TGTGCCAGCAGTAACTCGCTTACTAGCGGGGGATACTCCTACGAGCAGTACTTC. Protein sequence: CASSNSLTSGGYSYEQYF.

This clonotype turned up a few times. The chain recombines TRBV12-3 or TRBV12-4 with TRBJ1-4, with TRBD1 matching 7 bases. The V and J ends lost 6 bases and 3 bases, in that order; junction bases with no gene match: 4. The CDR3 is 14 amino acids. The CDR3 spells CASRTGSANEKLFF. CDR3 coding DNA: TGTGCCAGCAGGACAGGGTCCGCTAATGAAAAACTGTTTTTT.

This clonotype was observed many times. The rearrangement links TRBV5-1 to TRBJ1-2; 8 nucleotides line up with TRBD1. Losses at the gene ends were 4 bases for V and 4 bases for J; bases not matched to a gene: 6. Germline V gene lookup returns CDR1 SGHRS and CDR2 YFSETQ. The CDR3 covers 14 residues. The CDR3: CASSGGQEGYGYTF. As DNA, the CDR3 is TGCGCCAGCAGCGGGGGACAGGAGGGCTATGGCTACACCTTC.

The V call is TRBV19, the J call TRBJ2-7; the match to TRBD1 covers 10 bases. Germline CDR1 is LNHDA and CDR2 is SQIVND (reference sequence). V shed 3 bases and J 5 bases; nucleotides not matched to a gene: 7. This CDR3 contains 15 residues. CDR3 sequence reads: CASSIPGQGVHEQYF. CDR3 nucleotides: TGTGCCAGTAGTATTCCAGGACAGGGGGTCCACGAGCAGTACTTC.

The J gene is TRBJ2-2, the V gene TRBV5-1; 11 nucleotides align to TRBD1. In germline, CDR1 is SGHRS, CDR2 YFSETQ. V was clipped by 6 bases and J by 7 bases; unmatched bases: 8. The CDR3 loop spans 15 amino acids. The CDR3 DNA reads TGCGCCAGCAACCTGGGACAGGGGGAATTCGGGGAGCTGTTTTTT. Translation gives CASNLGQGEFGELFF.

Ten or more counts support this clonotype. In DNA form, the CDR3 reads TGTGCCAGCAGTACGGACAGGGCTCAGCCCCAGCATTTT. It specifies CASSTDRAQPQHF. V usage is TRBV2 and J usage is TRBJ1-5; 8 bases match TRBD1. After removal of 5 bases from V and 6 bases from J, the junction contained 3 bases not matched to a gene. Looked up from germline, CDR1 is SNHLY and CDR2 is FYNNEI. CDR3 length equals 13 residues.

This clonotype was found a few times. This chain joins TRBV18 and TRBJ1-3, with 7 bases that match TRBD1. The V and J ends lost 1 base and 2 bases, in that order; junction bases with no gene match: 2. This CDR3 has 15 amino acids. CDR1 is KGHSH and CDR2 is LQKENI in the germline V gene. The DNA for the CDR3 is TGTGCCAGCTCACCACTACAGGGGCCTGGAAACACCATATATTTT. Amino acids: CASSPLQGPGNTIYF. The full variable domain, rest sourced from reference TRBV18 and TRBJ1-3, is NAGVMQNPRHLVRRRGQEARLRCSPMKGHSHVYWYRQLPEEGLKFMVYLQKENIIDESGMPKERFSAEFPKEGPSILRIQQVVRGDSAAYFCASSPLQGPGNTIYFGEGSWLTVV.

V and J are TRBV9 and TRBJ1-2, with TRBD1 as a possible D gene (5 bases). The ends were cut back, 4 bases at V and 4 bases at J, with 14 bases in the middle. The CDR3 has 14 amino acids. From germline, CDR1 is SGDLS and CDR2 YYNGEE. The CDR3 DNA follows: TGTGCCAGCAGCCTATCGACCGGGACCTATGGCTACACCTTC. Amino acid sequence: CASSLSTGTYGYTF.

This clonotype was detected many times. V gene TRBV6-2 or TRBV6-3 combines with J gene TRBJ1-4, with D possibly matching TRBD1 (6 bases). Trimming cost V 0 bases and J 8 bases, with 13 bases left between them. CDR1 is MNHEY and CDR2 is SVGEGT in the germline V gene. The CDR3 consists of 15 residues. Here the CDR3 DNA reads TGTGCCAGCAGTTACTCAGGCAGGGGAGGGGAAAAACTGTTTTTT. Protein: CASSYSGRGGEKLFF.

The CDR3 DNA reads TGTGCCAGCAGCTTACAGGGTCGGGAGACTGAAGCTTTCTTT. Translation gives CASSLQGRETEAFF. V is TRBV11-2 and J is TRBJ1-1; maybe TRBD1 (5 bases). Per germline, CDR1 SGHAT and CDR2 FQNNGV. The CDR3 has 14 residues. V lost 2 bases and J 5 bases, leaving 12 bases between the germline ends.

The V call is TRBV7-9, the J call TRBJ1-6; TRBD1 might be the D (6 bases). The CDR3 spans 15 residues. V was cut by 3 bases and J by 5 bases, with 11 bases left in between. Germline lookup yields CDR1 SEHNR and CDR2 FQNEAQ (reference sequence). The CDR3 DNA reads as TGTGCCAGCAGCTTTTCACAGGGAGATAATTCACCCCTCCACTTT. It is translated as CASSFSQGDNSPLHF.

This clonotype has just a few counts. The V call is TRBV18, the J call TRBJ2-7, with D possibly matching TRBD1 (5 bases). Germline CDR1 and CDR2: KGHSH and LQKENI. CDR3 length: 16 residues. Trimming stripped 5 bases from V and 3 bases from J, with 20 bases between. CDR3 nucleotides: TGTGCCAGCTCAGCGACAGTCCAGTCCGGAAACTACGAGCAGTACTTC. Amino acid sequence: CASSATVQSGNYEQYF. The full variable domain, its missing parts supplied by reference TRBV18 and TRBJ2-7, is NAGVMQNPRHLVRRRGQEARLRCSPMKGHSHVYWYRQLPEEGLKFMVYLQKENIIDESGMPKERFSAEFPKEGPSILRIQQVVRGDSAAYFCASSATVQSGNYEQYFGPGTRLTVT.

This clonotype was detected many times. This chain links TRBV7-8 with TRBJ2-1, with TRBD1 identical over 12 bases. CDR1 SGHVS and CDR2 FQNEAQ come from the germline V gene. The CDR3 is made up of 15 amino acids. V lost 5 bases and J lost 9; bases outside the gene matches: 8. The CDR3 spells CASSPGTGGLREQFF. The CDR3 DNA sequence: TGTGCCAGCAGCCCCGGGACAGGGGGCCTCCGTGAGCAGTTCTTC.

The CDR3 loop is CASSTGLGMGNQPQHF. CDR3 nucleotides: TGTGCCAGTAGCACGGGACTCGGCATGGGCAATCAGCCCCAGCATTTT. The chain links TRBV19 to TRBJ1-5; D might be TRBD1 (5 bases). The germline V and J ends were trimmed by 6 bases and 2 bases, with 17 bases remaining between them. CDR3 length: 16 residues. The V gene's germline CDR1 is LNHDA and CDR2 SQIVND (reference sequence).

This clonotype appeared a few times. V usage is TRBV10-3 and J usage is TRBJ1-1; D unclear. The length of the CDR3 is 16 residues. Germline CDR1 is ENHRY and CDR2 is SYGVKD. V was cut by 6 bases and J by 5 bases, with 22 bases left in between. The CDR3, as DNA: TGTGCCATCAGCCCCCTTTTCGGGTCGCGAGTGACTGAAGCTTTCTTT. Translated, it gives CAISPLFGSRVTEAFF.

Ten or more counts support this clonotype. The CDR3 is CASSTSGTGPVGYTF. For the CDR3, the DNA is TGTGCCAGCAGCACCTCCGGGACAGGGCCGGTGGGCTACACCTTC. This chain connects TRBV6-1 to TRBJ1-2; 9 bases match TRBD1. The V gene's germline CDR1 is MNHNS and CDR2 SASEGT. J gave up 8 bases and V 6 bases, and 13 bases lay outside the gene matches. The CDR3 sequence is 15 residues long.

This clonotype was counted at least ten times. This chain links TRBV12-3 or TRBV12-4 with TRBJ1-5, with 8 bases lining up with TRBD1. CDR3 length: 16 amino acids. Trimming cost V 5 bases and J 1 base; bases outside gene matches: 7. CDR3 protein: CASSLRTGRSNQPQHF. CDR3 sequence (DNA): TGTGCCAGCAGTCTCCGGACAGGGAGAAGCAATCAGCCCCAGCATTTT.

The rearrangement links TRBV6-5 to TRBJ1-2; D remains ambiguous. Germline V CDR1 and CDR2: MNHEY, SVGAGI. The CDR3 has 12 residues. The V end was cut by 4 bases, the J end by 8 bases, with 11 bases between. CDR3 sequence reads: CASSFMGRGYTF. In DNA form, the CDR3 reads TGTGCCAGCAGTTTTATGGGTAGGGGCTACACCTTC.